This TCR beta chain was sequenced during a study of beta chain features in type 1 diabetes. As for the study in general: Across all samples, fewer than 140 million sorted cells were examined.

General study results and limits: Insertion counts at VDJ junctions were lower in type 1 diabetes patients, who also showed more deletions there. Shorter TCRB CDR3s, moderately but significantly so, were found in Type 1 diabetes patients in all four CD4+ subsets.

The entirety of the isolated RNA underwent reverse transcription, so expressed TCRB transcripts were sequenced. Assay: immunoSEQ multiplex PCR; the TCRdb copy retains only in-frame clones and omits some. The sample includes roughly 350,000 clones, over 8.5% of them seen just once. Donors contributed one heparinised blood draw apiece, averaging about 116 mL. Staining for CD45RO/CCR7/CD25/CD127/CD95/CD27 allowed sorting of CD4+ naive, central memory, regulatory and stem cell-like memory cells. Note on this clone: Its specificity is not known.

This CDR3 has 14 amino acids. V was clipped by 5 bases and J by 0 bases, with 10 bases between them. Germline values: CDR1 SGHTA, CDR2 FQGTGA. The gene calls are TRBV7-3 and TRBJ2-5; no reliable D call. This clonotype was sampled from a young man with type 1 diabetes. Sequencing was carried out using central memory CD4+ T cells from blood. The CDR3 spells CASSLNPNQETQYF. The DNA for the CDR3 is TGTGCCAGCAGCCTCAACCCAAACCAAGAGACCCAGTACTTC.